Given below is one T cell receptor beta chain in context. The antigen is not known. This entry belongs to a study of cytomegalovirus exposure and HLA in healthy donors. The CDR3 runs 13 residues. Trimming shortened V by 2 bases and J by 7 bases, and 11 bases separated the two germline ends. In germline, CDR1 is MNHEY, CDR2 SMNVEV (reference sequence). Findings and limits, study-wide: Researchers catalogued under 200 TCR beta chains as cytomegalovirus-associated. In vitro, a few CMV-associated chains proved specific for CMV antigens.

TCRdb's table, derived via immunoSEQ multiplex PCR, lists solely in-frame clones and lacks some. Of 70,000 to 80,000 clones detected, just under 95% appear once; the ten largest clones hold about 3.5%. Sequencing was carried out using PBMCs. J is TRBJ1-1 and V is TRBV27; a weak D match, TRBD1 (5 bases). This receptor was obtained from a woman between 18 and 29 years old in good health and CMV-seropositive. The CDR3 loop is CASSLRGRDEAFF. The CDR3 DNA sequence: TGTGCCAGCAGTTTACGTGGCAGGGATGAAGCTTTCTTT.